Here is one T cell receptor beta chain with its context. Indicated time point: pre-treatment sample, taken before nivolumab and TIL therapy. From germline, CDR1 is MDHEN and CDR2 SYDVKM. The CDR3 consists of 13 residues. Losses at the gene ends were 5 bases for V and 5 bases for J; bases not matched to a gene: 5. The sample comes from a study of TIL therapy for anti-PD-1-resistant metastatic lung cancer. This was the immunoSEQ v3 assay. TCRdb's copy holds only in-frame clones and misses some; the assay was immunoSEQ multiplex PCR. The data show about 36,000 clones, roughly 70% seen once. The clonotype comes from a person between 25 and 79 years old with non-small cell lung cancer. The rearrangement uses TRBV28 and TRBJ2-7; 8 bases agree with TRBD1. The source material was blood, sampled at baseline. The CDR3 DNA follows: TGTGCCAGCAGTCCGTCGACAGGGGACGAGCAGTACTTC. This sequence encodes CASSPSTGDEQYF.